The T cell receptor (beta chain) under discussion was sequenced for a study of early T cells in non-severe SARS-CoV-2 infection. Study in general: Sequencing of bulk RNA from unsorted whole blood was done, without chain pairing.

Study-level points and caveats: There was a bias toward anti-spike CD8 responses in VDJdb matching, which missed private and CD4 specificities.

This clonotype has a count of ten or more. The antigen is unknown. Unique molecular identifiers were affixed to single, distinct cDNA molecules. TCRdb analysed the 5' RACE reads with MiXCR anew, one entry per CDR3 protein. The data contain about 100,000 distinct CDR3 sequences, roughly 12% of them singletons. The V end was cut by 2 bases, the J end by 0 bases, with 14 bases between. Germline lookup yields CDR1 SGHVS and CDR2 FQNEAQ. This CDR3 has 17 residues. Sequencing used whole blood. The chain is built from TRBV7-8 and TRBJ1-5, with D unresolved. The TCR comes from an adult who was a healthcare worker with PCR-confirmed SARS-CoV-2 infection or an uninfected control (not recorded which). The CDR3 loop is CASSLRADGNSNQPQHF. The CDR3 DNA follows: TGTGCCAGCAGCTTACGGGCCGACGGCAATAGCAATCAGCCCCAGCATTTT.